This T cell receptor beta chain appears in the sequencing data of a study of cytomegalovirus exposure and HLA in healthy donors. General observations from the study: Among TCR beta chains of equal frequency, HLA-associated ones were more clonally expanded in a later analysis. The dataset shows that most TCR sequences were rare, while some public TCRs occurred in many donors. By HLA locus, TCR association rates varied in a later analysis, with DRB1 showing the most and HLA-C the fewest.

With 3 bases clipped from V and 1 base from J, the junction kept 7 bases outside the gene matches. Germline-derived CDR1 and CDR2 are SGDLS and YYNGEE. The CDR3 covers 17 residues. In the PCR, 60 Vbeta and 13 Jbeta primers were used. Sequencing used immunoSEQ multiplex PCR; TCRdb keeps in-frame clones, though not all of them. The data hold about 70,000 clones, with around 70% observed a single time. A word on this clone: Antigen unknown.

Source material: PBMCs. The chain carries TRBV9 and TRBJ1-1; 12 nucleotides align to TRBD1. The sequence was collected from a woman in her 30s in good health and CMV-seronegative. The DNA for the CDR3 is TGTGCCAGCAGCGATAGCCGGGACAGGGGGCCGAACACTGAAGCTTTCTTT. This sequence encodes CASSDSRDRGPNTEAFF.